A selection of T cell receptor beta chains follows, all from one sample in a study of post-analysis software for immune sequencing data. TCRdb recomputed calls from the PCR reads with MiXCR, one row per CDR3 protein. The sample includes almost 700,000 distinct CDR3 sequences, about 60% of them seen just once. Specimen: blood. These receptors were collected from a girl aged 2 to 10 with multiple sclerosis. Both conserved end residues are part of each CDR3. D genes are given only for firm matches. Size tells how often a clone was seen (once, few, many) or the class of an expanded clone, and some rows leave it out.

TRBV12-3/TRBV12-4	TRBD2	TRBJ2-5	few	CASSPAGGDQYF	TGTGCCAGCAGTCCAGCGGGGGGTGACCAGTACTTC
TRBV30	.	TRBJ2-2	.	CAWSKASIAGELFF	TGTGCCTGGAGTAAGGCTAGCATCGCCGGGGAGCTGTTTTTT
TRBV10-3	.	TRBJ2-5	.	CAISEKEGQETQYF	TGTGCCATCAGTGAGAAGGAAGGTCAAGAGACCCAGTACTTC
TRBV20-1	TRBD2	TRBJ2-1	.	CSVLPRTSGRVEQFF	TGCAGTGTCCTACCCCGAACTAGCGGGAGAGTTGAGCAGTTCTTC
TRBV12-3/TRBV12-4	.	TRBJ1-1	.	CASSLEAGNTEAFF	TGTGCCAGCAGTTTGGAAGCCGGGAACACTGAAGCTTTCTTT
TRBV5-1	.	TRBJ2-1	once	CASSRGPDNEQFF	TGCGCCAGCAGTCGGGGGCCTGACAATGAGCAGTTCTTC
TRBV29-1	.	TRBJ1-1	.	CSVSRRMETEAFF	TGCAGCGTTAGTCGACGGATGGAGACTGAAGCTTTCTTT
TRBV25-1	.	TRBJ2-6	.	CASGMWSASGANVLTF	TGTGCCAGCGGGATGTGGTCCGCCTCTGGGGCCAACGTCCTGACTTTC
TRBV7-9	.	TRBJ1-1	.	CASRPRSDSANTEAFF	TGTGCCAGCAGACCCCGGTCGGACAGTGCAAACACTGAAGCTTTCTTT
TRBV20-1	.	TRBJ2-2	.	CSARTSNTGELFF	TGCAGTGCTAGGACCTCGAACACCGGGGAGCTGTTTTTT
TRBV12-3/TRBV12-4	TRBD1	TRBJ1-2	.	CASSLDREGYTF	TGTGCCAGCAGCCTGGACAGGGAGGGCTACACCTTC
TRBV7-2	.	TRBJ2-1	.	CASSFRDSRDEQFF	TGTGCCAGCAGCTTCCGGGACTCTAGGGATGAGCAGTTCTTC
TRBV6-1	.	TRBJ2-7	few	CASSEMAPGYEQYF	TGTGCCAGCAGTGAAATGGCACCTGGGTACGAGCAGTACTTC
TRBV7-9	TRBD1	TRBJ2-3	.	CASSLVWPGGSDTQYF	TGTGCCAGCAGCTTAGTCTGGCCAGGGGGCTCAGATACGCAGTATTTT
TRBV7-9	TRBD2	TRBJ2-1	.	CASSFRLAGGNEQFF	TGTGCCAGCAGCTTTAGACTAGCGGGAGGGAATGAGCAGTTCTTC
TRBV12-3/TRBV12-4	TRBD1	TRBJ2-3	.	CASSSGTDLTDTQYF	TGTGCCAGCAGTTCCGGGACAGATCTCACAGATACGCAGTATTTT
TRBV11-2	TRBD2	TRBJ2-1	.	CASSLAAPRLAGYYNEQFF	TGTGCCAGCAGCTTAGCCGCTCCTCGACTAGCGGGATATTACAATGAGCAGTTCTTC
TRBV7-2	.	TRBJ2-7	.	CASSLVSGSSYNEQYF	TGTGCCAGCAGCTTAGTGAGCGGCAGCTCCTACAATGAGCAGTACTTC
TRBV7-9	.	TRBJ2-7	.	CASSLTFTLTTYEQYF	TGTGCCAGCAGCTTAACATTTACCCTCACCACCTACGAGCAGTACTTC
TRBV20-1	.	TRBJ2-1	few	CSAQVDSWQFF	TGCAGTGCTCAAGTGGACAGTTGGCAGTTCTTC
TRBV29-1	.	TRBJ2-7	few	CSVRWGYEQYF	TGCAGCGTGAGGTGGGGCTACGAGCAGTACTTC
TRBV7-9	TRBD2	TRBJ2-1	.	CASSLLASGRHNEQFF	TGTGCCAGCAGCCTTCTTGCTAGCGGGAGGCACAATGAGCAGTTCTTC
TRBV6-2/TRBV6-3	TRBD1	TRBJ2-3	.	CASTIDRGPADTQYF	TGTGCCAGCACCATCGACAGGGGGCCTGCAGATACGCAGTATTTT
TRBV20-1	.	TRBJ1-5	few	CSARQGGPFGNQPQHF	TGCAGTGCTAGACAGGGAGGGCCCTTCGGCAATCAGCCCCAGCATTTT
TRBV13	.	TRBJ2-7	.	CASTGGLADSSYEQYF	TGTGCCAGCACCGGGGGGCTAGCGGATAGCTCCTACGAGCAGTACTTC
TRBV6-5	.	TRBJ1-1	.	CASSTGRIDTEAFF	TGTGCCAGCAGTACCGGCAGGATTGACACTGAAGCTTTCTTT
TRBV5-1	TRBD1	TRBJ2-3	.	CASSKASKDRGQLDTQYF	TGCGCCAGCAGCAAAGCATCCAAGGACAGGGGGCAGCTAGATACGCAGTATTTT
TRBV7-6	.	TRBJ2-6	.	CASSFPGRGAGANVLTF	TGTGCCAGCAGCTTTCCAGGGAGAGGGGCTGGGGCCAACGTCCTGACTTTC
TRBV14	.	TRBJ1-6	.	CASSQDRGGYNSPLHF	TGTGCCAGCAGCCAAGACCGGGGGGGATATAATTCACCCCTCCACTTT
TRBV29-1	.	TRBJ2-7	.	CSVLDRHSYEQYF	TGCAGCGTTTTGGACCGACACTCTTACGAGCAGTACTTC
TRBV7-6	.	TRBJ2-3	.	CASSGFMGDTQYF	TGTGCCAGCAGCGGGTTCATGGGAGATACGCAGTATTTT
TRBV3-1	TRBD1	TRBJ1-4	.	CASSTRTGPEKLFF	TGTGCCAGCAGCACCCGGACAGGTCCTGAAAAACTGTTTTTT
TRBV12-3/TRBV12-4	.	TRBJ2-2	.	CASRLISGVGELFF	TGTGCCAGCAGGCTAATCTCGGGCGTCGGGGAGCTGTTTTTT
TRBV20-1	.	TRBJ2-5	few	CSASLDTQTQYF	TGCAGTGCCAGCCTAGATACTCAGACCCAGTACTTC
TRBV10-3	TRBD2	TRBJ2-1	.	CAIRGEAGGTREEQFF	TGTGCCATCAGGGGAGAAGCGGGAGGGACCCGGGAGGAGCAGTTCTTC
TRBV7-9	.	TRBJ2-7	.	CASSLGPNTIEQYF	TGTGCCAGCAGCTTGGGACCGAATACGATCGAGCAGTACTTC
TRBV5-1	.	TRBJ2-3	.	CASSPSPSDTQYF	TGCGCCAGCAGCCCCAGCCCATCAGATACGCAGTATTTT